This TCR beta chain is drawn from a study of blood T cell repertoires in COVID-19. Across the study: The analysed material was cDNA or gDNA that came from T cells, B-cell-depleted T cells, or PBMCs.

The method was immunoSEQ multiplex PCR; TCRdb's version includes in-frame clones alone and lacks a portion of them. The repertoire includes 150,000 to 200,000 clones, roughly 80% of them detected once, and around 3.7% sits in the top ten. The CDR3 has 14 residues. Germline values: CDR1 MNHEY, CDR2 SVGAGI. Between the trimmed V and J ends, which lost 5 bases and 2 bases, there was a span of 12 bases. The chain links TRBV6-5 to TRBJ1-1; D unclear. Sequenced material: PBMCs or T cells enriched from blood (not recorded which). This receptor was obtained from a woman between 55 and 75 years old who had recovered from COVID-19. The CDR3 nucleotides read TGTGCCAGCAGTCTGGACTCAACAAACACTGAAGCTTTCTTT. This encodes CASSLDSTNTEAFF.